A selection of T cell receptor beta chains follows, all from one sample in a study of T-cell memory formation after mild COVID-19. MiXCR was run by TCRdb on the 5' RACE reads, yielding one entry per CDR3 protein. The sample lists roughly 370,000 distinct CDR3 sequences; 15% to 20% were seen once. Sequenced material: PBMCs or a T cell subset sorted from them (not recorded which). The receptors originated from a man aged 18 to 29 who had mild COVID-19 (a few samples of this study predate the infection). Cell type and time point are not known. Both conserved end residues are part of each CDR3. Fields, in order: J gene, V gene, CDR3 protein.

J: TRBJ2-7
V: TRBV4-3
CDR3: CASSQDRVSYEQYF

J: TRBJ1-5
V: TRBV6-6
CDR3: CASSYFGTGAVGNQPQHF

J: TRBJ2-3
V: TRBV12-3/TRBV12-4
CDR3: CASLGTSGGPRTDTQYF

J: TRBJ1-2
V: TRBV6-5
CDR3: CASTPGRGNYGYTF

J: TRBJ2-5
V: TRBV29-1
CDR3: CSVYRGQAGGETQYF

J: TRBJ1-1
V: TRBV7-6
CDR3: CASSLVGVGTEAFF

J: TRBJ1-4
V: TRBV28
CDR3: CASSSTGRNEKLFF

J: TRBJ2-1
V: TRBV24-1
CDR3: CATSDLRGKGNNEQFF

J: TRBJ2-4
V: TRBV20-1
CDR3: CSAQREGLIAKNIQYF

J: TRBJ1-1
V: TRBV6-5
CDR3: CASSYWTELNTEAFF

J: TRBJ2-3
V: TRBV7-2
CDR3: CASSRMSGGGTDTQYF

J: TRBJ2-1
V: TRBV7-8
CDR3: CASSLADWGAGEQFF

J: TRBJ1-2
V: TRBV7-9
CDR3: CASSLGNRGLGYTF

J: TRBJ1-2
V: TRBV6-6
CDR3: CASSAGTGGIYGYTF

J: TRBJ1-3
V: TRBV27
CDR3: CASRPLTSRGSGNTIYF

J: TRBJ2-3
V: TRBV14
CDR3: CASSQSVRRTDTQYF

J: TRBJ1-1
V: TRBV6-2/TRBV6-3
CDR3: CASSRGTGFAEAFF

J: TRBJ2-3
V: TRBV7-2
CDR3: CASSLARWGTSTDTQYF

J: TRBJ2-2
V: TRBV5-1
CDR3: CASSLGGVAGELFF

J: TRBJ1-2
V: TRBV7-2
CDR3: CASSLEGLIYGYTF

J: TRBJ2-4
V: TRBV6-5
CDR3: CASSYGQGNIQYF

J: TRBJ2-1
V: TRBV5-1
CDR3: CASSLGLAGDNEQFF

J: TRBJ1-5
V: TRBV6-2/TRBV6-3
CDR3: CASSWSNQPQHF

J: TRBJ2-3
V: TRBV11-2
CDR3: CASSRNRGQQDTQYF